This passage covers 10 T cell receptor beta chains from one sample sequenced in a study of response to subunit inactivated influenza vaccine. TCRdb fed the RT-PCR reads into MiXCR, producing one record per CDR3 protein. The table includes 150,000 to 200,000 distinct CDR3 sequences, roughly 10% detected once. The specimen was CD8+ T cells sorted from PBMCs, collected less than 25 months after vaccination. The receptors were sampled from a man aged 50 to 75 who received an inactivated influenza vaccine.

This clonotype has only a few counts. The chain links TRBV5-6 to TRBJ2-7; D remains unclear. Germline CDR1 is SGHDT and CDR2 is YYEEEE. V shed 4 bases and J shed 3 bases, with 8 bases lying between them. The CDR3 has 12 residues. Written as DNA, the CDR3 is TGTGCCAGCAGCCAACGACGCTACGAGCAGTACTTC. Its protein is CASSQRRYEQYF.

V and J are TRBV21-1 and TRBJ1-5. TRBV21-1 is a documented pseudogene. The CDR3 contains 15 residues. The CDR3 nucleotides read TGTGCCAGCAGCATTCGGGTAGGGGTTCCGTGGCCCCAGCATTTT. Encoded protein: CASSIRVGVPWPQHF.

In this sample, this clonotype turned up a few times. The V call is TRBV15, the J call TRBJ1-2, with unresolved D. Germline CDR1 LNHNV, CDR2 YYDKDF (reference sequence). There are 15 residues in the CDR3. V was trimmed by 4 bases and J by 0 bases, leaving 12 bases between them. The CDR3 DNA is TGTGCCACCAGCACCTCAGGACCCACTAACTATGGCTACACCTTC. Translating gives CATSTSGPTNYGYTF.

Many counts were recorded for this clonotype. V is TRBV29-1 and J is TRBJ2-1; D is unclear. Trimming took 7 bases from V and 8 from J, leaving 9 bases between them. The CDR3 contains 10 residues. Germline loops: CDR1 SQVTM, CDR2 ANQGSEA. The CDR3 here is CSALSYEQFF. The CDR3 DNA follows: TGCAGCGCCCTTTCTTATGAGCAGTTCTTC.

This clonotype has a handful of counts. The V and J genes are TRBV15 and TRBJ2-3; 9 bases agree with TRBD1. Germline CDR1 is LNHNV and CDR2 is YYDKDF (reference sequence). The V gene end was trimmed by 0 bases and the J gene end by 3 bases; junction bases not matched to a gene: 1. This CDR3 has 15 residues. For the CDR3, the DNA is TGTGCCACCAGCAGAGAAGGACAGGGGACAGATACGCAGTATTTT. Amino acid sequence: CATSREGQGTDTQYF.

The chain couples TRBV9 to TRBJ2-7; possibly TRBD2 for D (6 bases). The CDR3 is made up of 15 amino acids. Germline loops: CDR1 SGDLS, CDR2 YYNGEE. Trimming took off 5 bases at V and 3 bases at J, with 18 bases between the two ends. CDR3 amino acids: CASSEGSGLNYEQYF. The CDR3 region has the DNA TGTGCCAGCAGTGAGGGGTCGGGACTCAACTACGAGCAGTACTTC.

This clonotype came up many times. The rearrangement uses TRBV9 and TRBJ2-1; D is ambiguous. The CDR3 contains 14 residues. V lost 4 bases and J lost 1, with 9 bases in between. The V gene's germline CDR1 is SGDLS and CDR2 YYNGEE. The CDR3: CASSPTGSYNEQFF. CDR3 in DNA: TGTGCCAGCAGCCCGACTGGTTCCTACAATGAGCAGTTCTTC. The variable domain in full, with the rest retrieved from reference TRBV9 and TRBJ2-1, is DSGVTQTPKHLITATGQRVTLRCSPRSGDLSVYWYQQSLDQGLQFLIQYYNGEERAKGNILERFSAQQFPDLHSELNLSSLELGDSALYFCASSPTGSYNEQFFGPGTRLTVL.

This clonotype was recorded a few times. The chain couples TRBV2 to TRBJ2-5, with D possibly matching TRBD2 (6 bases). The V and J ends lost 7 bases and 9 bases respectively, with 21 bases between them. CDR1 is SNHLY and CDR2 is FYNNEI in the germline V gene. CDR3 size: 14 residues. The CDR3 DNA reads TGTGCCAGCACTTTTTATTACGGAGGGATGTCCCAGTACTTC. This sequence encodes CASTFYYGGMSQYF. Combining the CDR3 with reference TRBV2 and TRBJ2-5 gives the whole variable domain EPEVTQTPSHQVTQMGQEVILRCVPISNHLYFYWYRQILGQKVEFLVSFYNNEISEKSEIFDDQFSVERPDGSNFTLKIRSTKLEDSAMYFCASTFYYGGMSQYFGPGTRLLVL.

This clonotype was detected only a few times. The chain recombines TRBV7-9 with TRBJ2-5, with D unclear. Germline V gene sequence: CDR1 SEHNR, CDR2 FQNEAQ (reference sequence). V gave up 5 bases and J gave up 5 bases, with 12 bases separating them. The CDR3 runs to 13 residues. In DNA form, the CDR3 reads TGTGCCAGCAGCCATGACAACCTGGAGACCCAGTACTTC. Protein product: CASSHDNLETQYF. The variable domain in full, completed from reference TRBV7-9 and TRBJ2-5, reads DTGVSQNPRHKITKRGQNVTFRCDPISEHNRLYWYRQTLGQGPEFLTYFQNEAQLEKSRLLSDRFSAERPKGSFSTLEIQRTEQGDSAMYLCASSHDNLETQYFGPGTRLLVL.

This sequence joins TRBV7-2 and TRBJ2-2; TRBD2 matches at 7 bases. With V trimmed by 5 bases and J by 0 bases, 9 bases remained unmatched. CDR3 size: 17 residues. Germline V gene lookup returns CDR1 SGHTA and CDR2 FQGNSA. The chain's CDR3 is CASSDNLAGANTGELFF. The CDR3 bases are TGTGCCAGCAGCGACAACTTGGCGGGGGCGAACACCGGGGAGCTGTTTTTT.